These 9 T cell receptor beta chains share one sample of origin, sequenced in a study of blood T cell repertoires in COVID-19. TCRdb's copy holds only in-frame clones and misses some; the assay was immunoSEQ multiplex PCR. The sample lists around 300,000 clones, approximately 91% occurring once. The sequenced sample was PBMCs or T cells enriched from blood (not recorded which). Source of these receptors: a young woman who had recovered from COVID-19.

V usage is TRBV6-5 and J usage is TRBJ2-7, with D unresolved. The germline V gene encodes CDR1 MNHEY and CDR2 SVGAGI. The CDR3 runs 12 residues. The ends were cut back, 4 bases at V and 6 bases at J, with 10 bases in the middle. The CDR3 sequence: CASSLAEREQYF. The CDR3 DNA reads TGTGCCAGCAGTTTGGCCGAACGCGAGCAGTACTTC.

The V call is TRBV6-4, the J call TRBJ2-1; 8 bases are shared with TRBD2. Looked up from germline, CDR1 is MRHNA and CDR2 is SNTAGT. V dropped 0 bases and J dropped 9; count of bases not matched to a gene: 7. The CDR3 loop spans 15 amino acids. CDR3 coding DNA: TGTGCCAGCAGTGACTCTTGGACTAGCAGTTCTGAGCAGTTCTTC. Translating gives CASSDSWTSSSEQFF.

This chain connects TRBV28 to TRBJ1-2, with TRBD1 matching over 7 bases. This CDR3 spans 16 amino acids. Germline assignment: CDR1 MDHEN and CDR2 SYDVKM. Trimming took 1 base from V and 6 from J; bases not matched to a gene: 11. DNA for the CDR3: TGTGCCAGCAGTTTATACAGGGGAATATTCCCGGATGGCTACACCTTC. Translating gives CASSLYRGIFPDGYTF.

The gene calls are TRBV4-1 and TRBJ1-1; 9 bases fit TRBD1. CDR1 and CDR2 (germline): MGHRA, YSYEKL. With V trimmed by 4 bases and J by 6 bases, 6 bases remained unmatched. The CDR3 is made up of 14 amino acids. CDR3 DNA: TGCGCCAGCAGCCCAGGACAGGGGAGATCTGAAGCTTTCTTT. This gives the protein CASSPGQGRSEAFF.

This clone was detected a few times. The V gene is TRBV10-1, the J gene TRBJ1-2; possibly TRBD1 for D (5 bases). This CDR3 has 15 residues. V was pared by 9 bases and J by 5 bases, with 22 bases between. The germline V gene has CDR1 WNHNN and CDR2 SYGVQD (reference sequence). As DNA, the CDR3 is TGCGCCAGTTCAGACTCCAGGCAGGGTGGATATGGCTACACCTTC. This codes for CASSDSRQGGYGYTF.

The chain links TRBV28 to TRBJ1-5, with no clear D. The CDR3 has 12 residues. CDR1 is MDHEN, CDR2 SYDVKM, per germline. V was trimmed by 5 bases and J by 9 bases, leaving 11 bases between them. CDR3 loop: CASSLPGGPQHF. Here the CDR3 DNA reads TGTGCCAGCAGTCTCCCCGGTGGGCCCCAGCATTTT.

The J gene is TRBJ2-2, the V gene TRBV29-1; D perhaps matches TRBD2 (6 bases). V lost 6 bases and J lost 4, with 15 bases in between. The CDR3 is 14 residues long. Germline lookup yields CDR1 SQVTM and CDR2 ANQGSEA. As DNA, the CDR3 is TGCAGCGTCATACCGGGACTCGTCACCGGGGAGCTGTTTTTT. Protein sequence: CSVIPGLVTGELFF.

CDR3 region: CASTLGGGTGELFF. CDR3 sequence (DNA): TGCGCCAGCACCCTGGGGGGGGGCACCGGGGAGCTGTTTTTT. The rearrangement uses TRBV4-1 and TRBJ2-2; 7 bases align to TRBD2. The CDR3 spans 14 residues. Looked up from germline, CDR1 is MGHRA and CDR2 is YSYEKL. J lost 4 bases, V lost 7 bases, and 6 bases had no gene match.

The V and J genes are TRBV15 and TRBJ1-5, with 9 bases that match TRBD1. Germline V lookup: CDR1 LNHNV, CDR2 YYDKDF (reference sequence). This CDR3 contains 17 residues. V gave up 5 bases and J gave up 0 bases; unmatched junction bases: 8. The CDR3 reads CATSWNRGRYSNQPQHF. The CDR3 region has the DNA TGTGCCACCAGCTGGAACAGGGGGCGGTATAGCAATCAGCCCCAGCATTTT.